This entry lists 17 T cell receptor beta chains sequenced from one sample in a study of CD4+ T cells in melanoma. Assay used: immunoSEQ multiplex PCR; TCRdb lists only in-frame clones, some missing. The sample comprises roughly 50,000 clones, 85% to 90% of which are singletons, and 10% to 15% rests with the top ten. The specimen was peripheral blood. The receptors were sampled from a human donor with melanoma.

The chain links TRBV30 to TRBJ2-7; possible D gene TRBD2, 6 bases. The CDR3 has 14 amino acids. Germline CDR1 reads GTSNPN; CDR2 reads SVGIG (reference sequence). Between the trimmed V and J ends, which lost 0 bases and 2 bases, there was a span of 11 bases. The CDR3 spells CAWSVGTSTYEQYF. The CDR3 nucleotides read TGTGCCTGGAGTGTAGGGACTTCAACCTACGAGCAGTACTTC.

The count of this clone is one. The V gene is TRBV4-3, the J gene TRBJ2-6; D call uncertain. Trimming removed 4 bases at V and 0 bases at J, with 7 bases between. The CDR3 runs 15 residues. The V gene's germline CDR1 is LGHNA and CDR2 YSLEER. CDR3 DNA sequence: TGCGCCAGCAGCCCTCAAAGCTCTGGGGCCAACGTCCTGACTTTC. Translated, it gives CASSPQSSGANVLTF.

This chain joins TRBV7-2 and TRBJ2-7; the D call may be TRBD1 or TRBD2 (5 bases each). Germline-derived CDR1 and CDR2 are SGHTA and FQGNSA. This CDR3 has 13 amino acids. The V end was cut by 5 bases, the J end by 6 bases, with 14 bases between. CDR3: CASSLGPSVEQYF. The CDR3 DNA reads as TGTGCCAGCAGCCTGGGACCGTCTGTCGAGCAGTACTTC.

V is TRBV27 and J is TRBJ2-2; D may be TRBD1 or TRBD2 (5 bases each). The CDR3 has 12 residues. Germline values: CDR1 MNHEY, CDR2 SMNVEV (reference sequence). V shed 7 bases and J shed 9 bases, with 12 bases lying between them. The CDR3 loop is CASKTGARELFF. In DNA form, the CDR3 reads TGTGCCAGCAAAACCGGGGCCCGGGAGCTGTTTTTT.

CDR3 protein: CASSPLTGFAEAFF. The CDR3 coding sequence is TGTGCCAGCTCACCGCTAACGGGTTTCGCTGAAGCTTTCTTT. The chain couples TRBV18 to TRBJ1-1, with D unclear. V was trimmed by 3 bases and J by 6 bases, leaving 14 bases between them. Per the germline V gene, CDR1 is KGHSH and CDR2 is LQKENI. The CDR3 is made up of 14 amino acids.

The chain joins TRBV7-6 to TRBJ1-2; weak D call: TRBD1 (5 bases). The CDR3 contains 15 residues. The V gene lost 1 base and the J gene lost 2 bases, with 11 bases spanning the gap. Germline values: CDR1 SGHVS, CDR2 FNYEAQ. The CDR3 here is CASSLGGGSNYGYTF. The CDR3 nucleotides read TGTGCCAGCAGCTTAGGGGGGGGGTCGAACTATGGCTACACCTTC.

The chain has TRBV7-2 and TRBJ1-1; a weak D match, TRBD1 (5 bases). Between the trimmed V and J ends, which lost 0 bases and 5 bases, there was a span of 13 bases. The CDR3 runs to 15 residues. Germline V lookup: CDR1 SGHTA, CDR2 FQGNSA. CDR3 sequence: CASSLARLKGTEAFF. CDR3 bases: TGTGCCAGCAGCTTAGCGCGGCTTAAGGGGACTGAAGCTTTCTTT.

The DNA of the CDR3 is TGCGCCAGCAGCCAAGAGGCACCCGGGACACTCTACAATGAGCAGTTCTTC. Translated: CASSQEAPGTLYNEQFF. The V gene is TRBV4-1, the J gene TRBJ2-1, with D perhaps TRBD1 (6 bases). The CDR3 covers 17 residues. The germline gives CDR1 MGHRA, CDR2 YSYEKL. V was clipped by 0 bases and J by 3 bases, with 15 bases between them.

This chain connects TRBV19 to TRBJ2-6, with unresolved D. Trimming took 4 bases from V and 0 from J, leaving 13 bases between them. The CDR3 sequence is 17 residues long. CDR1 and CDR2 from the germline V gene are LNHDA and SQIVND (reference sequence). The DNA for the CDR3 is TGTGCCAGTAGTAACTCCTCCCCTCGCTCTGGGGCCAACGTCCTGACTTTC. Protein product: CASSNSSPRSGANVLTF.

The CDR3 reads CASSIDRGAKNIQYF. The DNA for the CDR3 is TGTGCCAGTAGTATTGACAGGGGGGCCAAAAACATTCAGTACTTC. The chain is built from TRBV19 and TRBJ2-4; TRBD1 matches at 9 bases. J gave up 1 base and V 3 bases, and 1 base lay outside the gene matches. The germline gives CDR1 LNHDA, CDR2 SQIVND (reference sequence). This CDR3 spans 15 amino acids. The entire variable domain, with the rest obtained from reference TRBV19 and TRBJ2-4, is as follows: DGGITQSPKYLFRKEGQNVTLSCEQNLNHDAMYWYRQDPGQGLRLIYYSQIVNDFQKGDIAEGYSVSREKKESFPLTVTSAQKNPTAFYLCASSIDRGAKNIQYFGAGTRLSVL.

The rearrangement joins TRBV11-2 to TRBJ1-1; the D is unclear. In germline, CDR1 is SGHAT, CDR2 FQNNGV. The V gene lost 3 bases and the J gene lost 6 bases, with 5 bases spanning the gap. This CDR3 has 11 residues. CDR3 coding DNA: TGTGCCAGCAGCTTGTCACCTGAAGCTTTCTTT. Translating gives CASSLSPEAFF.

The rearrangement uses TRBV15 and TRBJ2-1; no definite D call. CDR3 length: 15 amino acids. From germline, CDR1 is LNHNV and CDR2 YYDKDF (reference sequence). V lost 0 bases and J lost 5, with 11 bases in between. The CDR3 region has the DNA TGTGCCACCAGCAGAGATATCGGCGTTAACAATGAGCAGTTCTTC. Its protein product is CATSRDIGVNNEQFF.

The gene calls are TRBV5-6 and TRBJ1-1, with no clear D. CDR3 length equals 13 residues. The germline gives CDR1 SGHDT, CDR2 YYEEEE. V was shortened by 4 bases and J by 0 bases, with 7 bases between the two germline ends. CDR3 protein: CASSRTMNTEAFF. CDR3 nucleotide sequence: TGTGCCAGCAGCCGGACCATGAACACTGAAGCTTTCTTT.

This clone was counted a few times. The chain joins TRBV19 to TRBJ1-1, with no clear D. Germline CDR1 LNHDA, CDR2 SQIVND (reference sequence). V lost 4 bases, J lost 10 bases, and 10 bases lay in between. The CDR3 consists of 11 residues. The CDR3 loop is CASSNGMRAFF. In DNA form, the CDR3 reads TGTGCCAGTAGTAACGGTATGAGAGCTTTCTTT.

The rearrangement uses TRBV2 and TRBJ2-6, with TRBD1 as a possible D gene (7 bases). The CDR3 runs to 15 residues. V was trimmed by 5 bases and J by 2 bases, leaving 10 bases between them. Per the germline V gene, CDR1 is SNHLY and CDR2 is FYNNEI. The DNA of the CDR3 is TGTGCCAGCAGTACCAGGGGGGCTGGGGCCAACGTCCTGACTTTC. Protein: CASSTRGAGANVLTF.

The rearrangement joins TRBV18 to TRBJ1-1; no clear D. V gave up 0 bases and J gave up 1 base, with 12 bases separating them. Germline V lookup: CDR1 KGHSH, CDR2 LQKENI. The CDR3 consists of 16 residues. The CDR3 sequence: CASSPPGITENTEAFF. The CDR3 nucleotides read TGTGCCAGCTCACCACCAGGGATCACCGAGAACACTGAAGCTTTCTTT. Together with reference TRBV18 and TRBJ1-1, the CDR3 gives the full variable domain: NAGVMQNPRHLVRRRGQEARLRCSPMKGHSHVYWYRQLPEEGLKFMVYLQKENIIDESGMPKERFSAEFPKEGPSILRIQQVVRGDSAAYFCASSPPGITENTEAFFGQGTRLTVV.

V usage is TRBV28 and J usage is TRBJ2-3, with 8 bases fitting TRBD2. Looked up from germline, CDR1 is MDHEN and CDR2 is SYDVKM. V lost 4 bases, J lost 2 bases, and 20 bases stayed unmatched. This CDR3 comprises 20 residues. Here the CDR3 DNA reads TGTGCCAGCAGTTCCCTTGGGGGACTAGTAGACCAGCTCCCCACAGATACGCAGTATTTT. Its translation: CASSSLGGLVDQLPTDTQYF.